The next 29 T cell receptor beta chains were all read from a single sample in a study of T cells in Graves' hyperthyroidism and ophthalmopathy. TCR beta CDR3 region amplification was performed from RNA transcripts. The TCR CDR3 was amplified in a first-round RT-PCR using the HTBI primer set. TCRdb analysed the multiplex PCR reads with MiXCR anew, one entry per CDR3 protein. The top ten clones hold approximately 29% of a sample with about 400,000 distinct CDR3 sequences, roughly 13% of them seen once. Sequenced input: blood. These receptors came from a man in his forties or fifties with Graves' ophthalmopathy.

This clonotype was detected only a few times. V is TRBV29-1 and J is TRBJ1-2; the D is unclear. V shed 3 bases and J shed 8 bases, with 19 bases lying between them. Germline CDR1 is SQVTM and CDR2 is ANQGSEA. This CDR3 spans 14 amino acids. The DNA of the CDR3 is TGCAGCGTTGATACTTCCGGACGGCAGTACGGCTACACCTTC. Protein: CSVDTSGRQYGYTF.

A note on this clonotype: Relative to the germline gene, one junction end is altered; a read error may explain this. The CDR3 DNA is TGCGCCAGCAGCCCAGGACAGGGCCTCGGCGGGGAGCTGTTTTTT. Translation: CASSPGQGLGGELFF. The chain combines TRBV5-5 with TRBJ2-2; 8 bases match TRBD1. The CDR3 covers 15 residues. Germline CDR1 is SGHKS and CDR2 is YYEKEE (reference sequence).

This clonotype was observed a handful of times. The CDR3 here is CSVVGSSNYGYTF. In nucleotides, the CDR3 is TGCAGCGTTGTGGGAAGTTCTAACTATGGCTACACCTTC. The chain carries TRBV29-1 and TRBJ1-2; D is unclear. Trimming stripped 4 bases from V and 0 bases from J, with 9 bases between. Germline loops: CDR1 SQVTM, CDR2 ANQGSEA. This CDR3 comprises 13 residues.

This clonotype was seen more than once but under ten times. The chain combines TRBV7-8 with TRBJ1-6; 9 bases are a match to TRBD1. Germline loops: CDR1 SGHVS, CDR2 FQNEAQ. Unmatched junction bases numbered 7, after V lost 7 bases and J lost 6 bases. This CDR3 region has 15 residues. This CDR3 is CASIMDRGRNSPLHF. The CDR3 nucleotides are TGTGCCAGCATCATGGACAGGGGCCGTAATTCACCCCTCCACTTT.

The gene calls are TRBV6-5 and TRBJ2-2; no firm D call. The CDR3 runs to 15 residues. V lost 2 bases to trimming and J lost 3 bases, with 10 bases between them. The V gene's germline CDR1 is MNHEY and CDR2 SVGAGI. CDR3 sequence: CASSYVADHTGELFF. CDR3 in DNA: TGTGCCAGCAGTTACGTGGCGGACCACACCGGGGAGCTGTTTTTT.

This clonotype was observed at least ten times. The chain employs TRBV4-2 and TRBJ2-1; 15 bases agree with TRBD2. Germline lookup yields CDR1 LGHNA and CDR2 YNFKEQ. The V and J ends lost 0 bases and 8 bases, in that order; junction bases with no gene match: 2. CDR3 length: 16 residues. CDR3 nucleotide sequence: TGTGCCAGCAGCCAAGAGGGGACTAGCGGGGGGTATGAGCAGTTCTTC. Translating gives CASSQEGTSGGYEQFF.

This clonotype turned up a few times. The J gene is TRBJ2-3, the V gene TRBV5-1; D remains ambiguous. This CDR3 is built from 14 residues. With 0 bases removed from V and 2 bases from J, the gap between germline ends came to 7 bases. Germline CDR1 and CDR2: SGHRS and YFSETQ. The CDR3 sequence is CASSLESPTDTQYF. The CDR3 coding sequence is TGCGCCAGCAGCTTGGAGTCTCCCACAGATACGCAGTATTTT.

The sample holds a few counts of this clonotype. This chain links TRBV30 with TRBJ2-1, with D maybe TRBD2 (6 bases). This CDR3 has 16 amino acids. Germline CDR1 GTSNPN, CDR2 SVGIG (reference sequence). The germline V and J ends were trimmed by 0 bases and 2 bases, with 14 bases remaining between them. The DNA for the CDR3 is TGTGCCTGGAGTGTACTAGCTTTTGGAGCCTACAATGAGCAGTTCTTC. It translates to CAWSVLAFGAYNEQFF.

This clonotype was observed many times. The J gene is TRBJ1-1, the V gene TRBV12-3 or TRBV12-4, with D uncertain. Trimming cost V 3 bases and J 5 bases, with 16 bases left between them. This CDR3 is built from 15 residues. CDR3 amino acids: CASSFLPAPMTEAFF. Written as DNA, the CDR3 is TGTGCCAGCAGTTTCTTGCCCGCCCCAATGACTGAAGCTTTCTTT.

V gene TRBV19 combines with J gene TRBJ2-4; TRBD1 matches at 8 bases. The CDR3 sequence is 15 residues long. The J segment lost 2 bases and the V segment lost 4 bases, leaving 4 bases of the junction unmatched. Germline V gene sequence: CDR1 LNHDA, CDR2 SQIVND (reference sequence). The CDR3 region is CASSKGQVTKNIQYF. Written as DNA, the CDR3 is TGTGCCAGTAGTAAGGGACAGGTGACCAAAAACATTCAGTACTTC.

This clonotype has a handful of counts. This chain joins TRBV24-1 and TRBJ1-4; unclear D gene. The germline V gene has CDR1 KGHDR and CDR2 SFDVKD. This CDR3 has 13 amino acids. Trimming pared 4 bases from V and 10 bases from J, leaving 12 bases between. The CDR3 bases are TGTGCCACCAGTGACCCCCTTGTCGGAAAACTGTTTTTT. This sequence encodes CATSDPLVGKLFF.

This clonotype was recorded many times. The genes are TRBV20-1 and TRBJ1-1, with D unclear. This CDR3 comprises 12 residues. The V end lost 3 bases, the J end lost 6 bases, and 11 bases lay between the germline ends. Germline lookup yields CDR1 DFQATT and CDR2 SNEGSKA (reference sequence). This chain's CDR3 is CSASRSLAEAFF. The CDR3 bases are TGCAGTGCTAGCCGCAGCCTGGCTGAAGCTTTCTTT.

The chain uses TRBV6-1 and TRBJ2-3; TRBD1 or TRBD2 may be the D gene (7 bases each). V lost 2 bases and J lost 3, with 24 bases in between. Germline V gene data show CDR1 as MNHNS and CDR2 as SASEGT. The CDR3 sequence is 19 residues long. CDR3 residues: CASSERGVWEGAGTDTQYF. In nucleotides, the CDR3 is TGTGCCAGCAGTGAAAGAGGGGTTTGGGAGGGGGCAGGGACAGATACGCAGTATTTT.

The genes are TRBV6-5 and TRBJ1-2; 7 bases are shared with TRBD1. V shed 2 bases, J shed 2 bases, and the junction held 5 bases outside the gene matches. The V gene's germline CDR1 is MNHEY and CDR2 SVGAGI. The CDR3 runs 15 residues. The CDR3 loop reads CASSYRQGRNYGYTF. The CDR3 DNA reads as TGTGCCAGCAGTTACAGACAGGGTAGGAACTATGGCTACACCTTC.

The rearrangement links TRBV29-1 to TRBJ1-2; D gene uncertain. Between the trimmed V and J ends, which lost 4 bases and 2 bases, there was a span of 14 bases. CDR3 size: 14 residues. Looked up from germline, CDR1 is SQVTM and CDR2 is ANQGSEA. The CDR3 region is CSVVSNTDNYGYTF. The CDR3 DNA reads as TGCAGCGTTGTTAGTAATACAGACAACTATGGCTACACCTTC.

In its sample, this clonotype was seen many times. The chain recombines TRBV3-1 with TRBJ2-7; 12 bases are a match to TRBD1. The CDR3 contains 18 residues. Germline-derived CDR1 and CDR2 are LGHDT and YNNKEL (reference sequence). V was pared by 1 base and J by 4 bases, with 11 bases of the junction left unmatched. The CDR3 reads CASSQGSRAGQGAYEQYF. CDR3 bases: TGTGCCAGCAGCCAAGGCTCCCGAGCGGGACAGGGGGCTTACGAGCAGTACTTC.

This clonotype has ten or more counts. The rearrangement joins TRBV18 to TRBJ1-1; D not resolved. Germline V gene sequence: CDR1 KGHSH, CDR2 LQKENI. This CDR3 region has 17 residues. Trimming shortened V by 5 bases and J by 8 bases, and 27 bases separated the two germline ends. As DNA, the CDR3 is TGTGCCAGCTCAGAAGTAAGCACGCGAGGAAGAGCGACAGAAGCTTTCTTT. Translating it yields CASSEVSTRGRATEAFF.

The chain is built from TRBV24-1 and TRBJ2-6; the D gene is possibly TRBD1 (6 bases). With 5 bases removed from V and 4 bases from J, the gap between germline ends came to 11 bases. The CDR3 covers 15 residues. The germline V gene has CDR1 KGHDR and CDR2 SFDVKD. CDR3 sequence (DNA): TGTGCCACCAGTGTAGGGACATCCGGGGCCAACGTCCTGACTTTC. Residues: CATSVGTSGANVLTF.

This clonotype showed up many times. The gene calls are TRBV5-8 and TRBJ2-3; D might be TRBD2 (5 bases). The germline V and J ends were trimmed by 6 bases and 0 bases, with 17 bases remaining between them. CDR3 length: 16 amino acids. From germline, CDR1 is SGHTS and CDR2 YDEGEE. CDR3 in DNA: TGTGCCAGCAAGGGCGAGCGGCCTACTAGCACAGATACGCAGTATTTT. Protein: CASKGERPTSTDTQYF.

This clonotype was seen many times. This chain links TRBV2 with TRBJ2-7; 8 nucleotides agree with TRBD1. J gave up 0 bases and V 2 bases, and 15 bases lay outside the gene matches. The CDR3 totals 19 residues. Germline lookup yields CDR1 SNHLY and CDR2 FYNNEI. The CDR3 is CASSESASGGTSSSYEQYF. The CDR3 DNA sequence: TGTGCCAGCAGTGAAAGCGCATCAGGGGGCACGTCTTCCTCCTACGAGCAGTACTTC.

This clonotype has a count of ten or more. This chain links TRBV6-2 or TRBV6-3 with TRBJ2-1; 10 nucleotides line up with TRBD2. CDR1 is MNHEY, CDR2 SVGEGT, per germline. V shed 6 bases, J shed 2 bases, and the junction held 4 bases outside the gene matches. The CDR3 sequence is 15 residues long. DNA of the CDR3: TGTGCCAGCAGCCAGCGGGAGGGTGCCTACAATGAGCAGTTCTTC. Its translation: CASSQREGAYNEQFF.

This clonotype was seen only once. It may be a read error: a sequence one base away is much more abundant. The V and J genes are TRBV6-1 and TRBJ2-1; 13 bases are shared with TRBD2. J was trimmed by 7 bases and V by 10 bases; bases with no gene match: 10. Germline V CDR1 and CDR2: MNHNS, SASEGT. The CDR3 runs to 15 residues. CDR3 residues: CANSKLAGGWNEQFF. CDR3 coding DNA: TGTGCCAACAGCAAACTAGCGGGAGGGTGGAATGAGCAGTTCTTC.

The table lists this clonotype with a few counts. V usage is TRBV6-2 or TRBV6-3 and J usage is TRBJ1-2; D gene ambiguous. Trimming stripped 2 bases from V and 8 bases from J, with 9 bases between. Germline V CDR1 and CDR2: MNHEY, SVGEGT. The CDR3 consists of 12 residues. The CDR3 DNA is TGTGCCAGCAGTTACGTCTCTGTGGGCTACACCTTC. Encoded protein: CASSYVSVGYTF.

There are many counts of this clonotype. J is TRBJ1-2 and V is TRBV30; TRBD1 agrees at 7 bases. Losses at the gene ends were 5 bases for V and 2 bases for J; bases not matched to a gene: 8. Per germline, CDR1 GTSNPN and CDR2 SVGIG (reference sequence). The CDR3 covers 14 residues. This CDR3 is CAWLAADRNYGYTF. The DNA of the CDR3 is TGTGCCTGGCTAGCCGCGGACAGGAACTATGGCTACACCTTC. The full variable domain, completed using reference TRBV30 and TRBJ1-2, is SQTIHQWPATLVQPVGSPLSLECTVEGTSNPNLYWYRQAAGRGLQLLFYSVGIGQISSEVPQNLSASRPQDRQFILSSKKLLLSDSGFYLCAWLAADRNYGYTFGSGTRLTVV.

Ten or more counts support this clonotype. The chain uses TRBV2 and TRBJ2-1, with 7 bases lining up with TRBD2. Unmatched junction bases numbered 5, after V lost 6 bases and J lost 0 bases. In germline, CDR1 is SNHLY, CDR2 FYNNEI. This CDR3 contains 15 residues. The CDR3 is CASRERGDSYNEQFF. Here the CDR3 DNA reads TGTGCCAGCAGGGAGCGGGGCGACTCCTACAATGAGCAGTTCTTC.

DNA for the CDR3: TGTGCCTGGACCTCCCGGGGGACTAGCGGGCCCCAAGAGACCCAGTACTTC. The encoded protein is CAWTSRGTSGPQETQYF. V gene TRBV30 combines with J gene TRBJ2-5; 12 bases map to TRBD2. Trimming at V came to 4 bases and at J to 1 base, leaving 10 bases not matched to a gene. The CDR3 loop spans 17 amino acids. The germline gives CDR1 GTSNPN, CDR2 SVGIG (reference sequence). The full variable domain, with the rest looked up from reference TRBV30 and TRBJ2-5, is SQTIHQWPATLVQPVGSPLSLECTVEGTSNPNLYWYRQAAGRGLQLLFYSVGIGQISSEVPQNLSASRPQDRQFILSSKKLLLSDSGFYLCAWTSRGTSGPQETQYFGPGTRLLVL.

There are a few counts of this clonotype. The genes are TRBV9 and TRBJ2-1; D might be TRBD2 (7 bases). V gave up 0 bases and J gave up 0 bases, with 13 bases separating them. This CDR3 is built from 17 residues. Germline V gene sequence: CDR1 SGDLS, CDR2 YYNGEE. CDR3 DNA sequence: TGTGCCAGCAGCGTAGTCCCGGGGGGCACCTCCTACAATGAGCAGTTCTTC. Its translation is CASSVVPGGTSYNEQFF.

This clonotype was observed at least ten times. In DNA, the CDR3 is TGCAGCGTTCACAGGGGGGGAGGTATCTACAATGAGCAGTTCTTC. Encoded protein: CSVHRGGGIYNEQFF. The V gene is TRBV29-1, the J gene TRBJ2-1; D is possibly TRBD1 (8 bases). The germline V and J ends were trimmed by 5 bases and 3 bases, with 17 bases remaining between them. Per germline, CDR1 SQVTM and CDR2 ANQGSEA. CDR3 length: 15 amino acids.

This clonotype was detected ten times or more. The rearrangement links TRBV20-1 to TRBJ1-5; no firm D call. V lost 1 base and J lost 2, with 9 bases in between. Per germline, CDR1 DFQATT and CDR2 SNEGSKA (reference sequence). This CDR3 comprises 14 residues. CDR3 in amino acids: CSARGGIGNQPQHF. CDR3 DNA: TGCAGTGCTAGAGGCGGTATTGGCAATCAGCCCCAGCATTTT.